The rows below give T cell receptor beta chains drawn from one sample of a study of CD8 T cells in ankylosing spondylitis. TCRdb reanalysed the 5' RACE reads using MiXCR and keeps one entry per CDR3 protein. The sample yields 100,000 to 150,000 distinct CDR3 sequences, approximately 17% seen once. Sequenced: blood, either unsorted or a sorted T cell fraction (not recorded which). Receptors originate from a male donor with ankylosing spondylitis. The CDR3 runs from the conserved cysteine through the conserved F or W. Each record gives: CDR3 length, clone size, J gene, D gene, V gene, CDR3 protein, CDR3 DNA. A D gene is named only where the DNA matches it firmly. A clone size is listed for some rows: how often the clone was seen (once, few, many), or a class if it is expanded.

13	many	TRBJ1-1	TRBD1	TRBV5-1	CASRTGQGPEAFF	TGCGCCAGCAGAACCGGACAGGGGCCAGAAGCTTTCTTT
15	few	TRBJ2-1	TRBD2	TRBV6-5	CASSYGTSGRSEQFF	TGTGCCAGCAGTTACGGGACTAGCGGGAGAAGTGAGCAGTTCTTC
11	few	TRBJ2-1	.	TRBV27	CASSLNRDKFF	TGTGCCAGCAGTTTAAACAGGGATAAGTTCTTC
12	few	TRBJ2-7	.	TRBV27	CASKGGYYEQYF	TGTGCCAGCAAGGGGGGTTACTACGAGCAGTACTTC
17	few	TRBJ1-5	.	TRBV7-2	CASSSGRGGSWDQPQHF	TGTGCCAGCAGCTCAGGTCGTGGTGGCAGTTGGGATCAGCCCCAGCATTTT
16	few	TRBJ2-7	.	TRBV28	CASSNTRTAYPYEQYF	TGTGCCAGCAGTAACACCCGGACAGCATACCCCTACGAGCAGTACTTC
15	.	TRBJ1-5	.	TRBV28	CASSPRQTSNQPQHF	TGTGCCAGCAGTCCTAGGCAGACTAGCAATCAGCCCCAGCATTTT
10	.	TRBJ1-1	.	TRBV2	CASSETEAFF	TGTGCCAGCAGTGAGACTGAAGCTTTCTTT
14	few	TRBJ2-7	TRBD1	TRBV27	CASARRQGSYEQYF	TGTGCCAGCGCGAGGCGACAGGGTTCCTACGAGCAGTACTTC
14	few	TRBJ2-2	TRBD2	TRBV28	CASRGAGDAGELFF	TGTGCCAGCAGGGGAGCGGGAGATGCCGGGGAGCTGTTTTTT
15	few	TRBJ2-3	TRBD2	TRBV5-1	CASSKASGRADTQYF	TGCGCCAGCAGCAAGGCGAGCGGGAGGGCAGATACGCAGTATTTT
20	few	TRBJ2-7	TRBD2	TRBV4-1	CASSQGPGGLAGGSSYEQYF	TGCGCCAGCAGCCAAGGGCCCGGCGGGCTAGCGGGGGGGAGCTCCTACGAGCAGTACTTC
14	many	TRBJ2-5	.	TRBV5-1	CASSLEVWGETQYF	TGCGCCAGCAGCTTGGAAGTGTGGGGAGAGACCCAGTACTTC
17	.	TRBJ2-7	.	TRBV4-1	CASSLDTRGVPSYEQYF	TGCGCCAGCAGCCTAGATACACGGGGAGTACCTTCCTACGAGCAGTACTTC
15	.	TRBJ2-1	TRBD1	TRBV10-3	CAISAGGSSYNEQFF	TGTGCCATCAGTGCAGGGGGCAGCTCCTACAATGAGCAGTTCTTC
17	few	TRBJ2-6	TRBD1	TRBV5-1	CASSPGQGPAGANVLTF	TGCGCCAGCAGCCCAGGACAGGGTCCGGCTGGGGCCAACGTCCTGACTTTC
15	many	TRBJ2-7	.	TRBV20-1	CSARDGNSGLYEQYF	TGCAGTGCTAGAGATGGGAACTCAGGATTATACGAGCAGTACTTC
16	few	TRBJ2-7	.	TRBV5-1	CASSLAPAGLVDEQYF	TGCGCCAGCAGCTTGGCCCCGGCAGGGTTGGTCGACGAGCAGTACTTC
14	many	TRBJ2-2	.	TRBV4-2	CASSQGDPTGELFF	TGTGCCAGCAGCCAAGGAGACCCCACCGGGGAGCTGTTTTTT
14	few	TRBJ2-7	.	TRBV28	CASSLYQGRYEQYF	TGTGCCAGCAGTTTATATCAGGGGCGCTACGAGCAGTACTTC
12	few	TRBJ1-2	.	TRBV28	CASRSHNYGYTF	TGTGCCAGCAGGAGTCATAACTATGGCTACACCTTC
13	.	TRBJ1-1	.	TRBV15	CATSRALGTEAFF	TGTGCCACCAGCAGAGCTCTGGGGACTGAAGCTTTCTTT
15	many	TRBJ2-2	.	TRBV7-9	CASSAGSADTGELFF	TGTGCCAGCAGCGCCGGGAGTGCGGACACCGGGGAGCTGTTTTTT
12	.	TRBJ1-1	.	TRBV5-6	CASSPGGVEAFF	TGTGCCAGCAGCCCAGGCGGGGTTGAAGCTTTCTTT
16	.	TRBJ2-1	.	TRBV5-1	CASSLERGLAYNEQFF	TGCGCCAGCAGCTTGGAACGGGGTTTGGCTTACAATGAGCAGTTCTTC
12	few	TRBJ1-6	.	TRBV27	CASSSGDESLHF	TGTGCCAGCAGTTCCGGGGATGAGTCCCTCCACTTT
12	.	TRBJ2-7	.	TRBV12-5	CASGFQGVEQYF	TGTGCTAGTGGTTTCCAGGGAGTCGAGCAGTACTTC
19	.	TRBJ2-1	TRBD1	TRBV5-4	CASSSGTGHDPRSYNEQFF	TGTGCCAGCAGCTCCGGGACAGGGCACGATCCCCGGTCCTACAATGAGCAGTTCTTC
14	.	TRBJ2-7	TRBD1	TRBV7-6	CASSSTGGWYEQYF	TGTGCCAGCAGCTCGACAGGGGGCTGGTACGAGCAGTACTTC
13	few	TRBJ2-1	TRBD1	TRBV27	CASRTGDYNEQFF	TGTGCCAGCAGAACAGGGGACTACAATGAGCAGTTCTTC
14	few	TRBJ2-1	.	TRBV6-1	CASSEIGGYNEQFF	TGTGCCAGCAGTGAAATAGGGGGCTACAATGAGCAGTTCTTC
15	.	TRBJ2-1	TRBD2	TRBV5-1	CASSLATSGSDEQFF	TGCGCCAGCAGCTTGGCGACTAGCGGGAGCGATGAGCAGTTCTTC
15	.	TRBJ2-1	.	TRBV18	CASSPRGRYGDEQFF	TGTGCCAGCTCACCACGGGGGAGATACGGCGATGAGCAGTTCTTC
12	few	TRBJ2-7	TRBD1	TRBV29-1	CSVEDQGAEQYF	TGCAGCGTTGAAGATCAGGGGGCCGAGCAGTACTTC
15	few	TRBJ2-1	TRBD1	TRBV28	CASSFDRGTWNEQFF	TGTGCCAGCAGTTTCGACAGGGGGACCTGGAATGAGCAGTTCTTC
14	.	TRBJ2-3	TRBD1	TRBV24-1	CATSRTGSTDTQYF	TGTGCCACCAGTCGGACAGGGAGCACAGATACGCAGTATTTT
17	.	TRBJ1-1	.	TRBV5-6	CASSWPVDRTGNTEAFF	TGTGCCAGCAGCTGGCCGGTAGACAGGACGGGGAACACTGAAGCTTTCTTT
12	few	TRBJ2-2	.	TRBV4-2	CASSQVAGELFF	TGTGCCAGCAGCCAAGTAGCTGGGGAGCTGTTTTTT
14	.	TRBJ2-5	.	TRBV11-2	CASGKPGGQETQYF	TGTGCCAGCGGAAAACCAGGAGGACAAGAGACCCAGTACTTC
13	.	TRBJ2-5	.	TRBV6-2/TRBV6-3	CASSPGTPETQYF	TGTGCCAGCAGTCCCGGGACACCGGAGACCCAGTACTTC
14	.	TRBJ2-7	.	TRBV12-3/TRBV12-4	CASSWDIGFYEQYF	TGTGCCAGCAGTTGGGACATTGGATTTTACGAGCAGTACTTC
11	.	TRBJ2-2	.	TRBV27	CASTRGGELFF	TGTGCCAGCACCAGGGGCGGGGAGCTGTTTTTT
12	.	TRBJ2-2	.	TRBV6-1	CASMDYTGELFF	TGTGCCAGCATGGACTACACCGGGGAGCTGTTTTTT
16	.	TRBJ1-1	.	TRBV28	CASTSPGVVMNTEAFF	TGTGCCAGCACCTCCCCAGGGGTTGTGATGAACACTGAAGCTTTCTTT
13	.	TRBJ1-6	.	TRBV11-2	CASSQIARSPLHF	TGTGCCAGCAGCCAAATAGCACGATCACCCCTCCACTTT
13	few	TRBJ2-7	TRBD2	TRBV29-1	CSGLAGQSYEQYF	TGCAGCGGATTAGCGGGCCAATCCTACGAGCAGTACTTC
17	few	TRBJ2-1	TRBD2	TRBV20-1	CSARGGTSGRRYNEQFF	TGCAGTGCTAGGGGGGGGACTAGCGGGAGGAGGTACAATGAGCAGTTCTTC
14	few	TRBJ2-1	TRBD2	TRBV4-3	CASSQRTSGNEQFF	TGCGCCAGCAGTCAGCGGACTAGCGGAAATGAGCAGTTCTTC
12	.	TRBJ2-2	.	TRBV12-3/TRBV12-4	CASSFLTGELFF	TGTGCCAGCAGTTTCTTGACCGGGGAGCTGTTTTTT